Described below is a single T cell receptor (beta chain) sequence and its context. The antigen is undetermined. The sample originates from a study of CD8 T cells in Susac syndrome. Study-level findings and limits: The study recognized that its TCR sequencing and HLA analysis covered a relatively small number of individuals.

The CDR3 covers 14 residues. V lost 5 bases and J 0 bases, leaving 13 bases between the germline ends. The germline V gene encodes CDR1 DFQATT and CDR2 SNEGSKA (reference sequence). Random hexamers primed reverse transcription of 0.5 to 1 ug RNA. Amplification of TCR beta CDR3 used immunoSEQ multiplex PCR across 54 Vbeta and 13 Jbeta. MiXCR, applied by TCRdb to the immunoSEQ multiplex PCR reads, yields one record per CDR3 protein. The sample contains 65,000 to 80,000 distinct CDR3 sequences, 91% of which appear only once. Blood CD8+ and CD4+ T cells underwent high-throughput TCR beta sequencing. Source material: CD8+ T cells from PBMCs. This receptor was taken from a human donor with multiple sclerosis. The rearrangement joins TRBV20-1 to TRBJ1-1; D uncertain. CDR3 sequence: CSALDLGLNTEAFF. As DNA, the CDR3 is TGCAGTGCTCTGGATCTTGGGTTGAACACTGAAGCTTTCTTT.